Presented here are 13 T cell receptor beta chains from one specimen sequenced in a study of T-cell reconstitution after alpha-beta-depleted transplantation in children. During its preparation, the TCRbeta library received unique molecular identifiers. In TCRdb, the PCR reads were re-called with MiXCR into one record per CDR3 protein. The table records roughly 7,700 distinct CDR3 sequences, 9.5% to 15% of them present only once. Sequences were derived from PBMCs, mostly from graft donor cells, sampled 60 days after TCRalphabeta/CD19-depleted stem cell transplant. These receptors were taken from a patient aged 2-10 years who had a stem cell transplant for inherited bone marrow failure, so the T cells may come from the graft donor.

The rearrangement links TRBV5-5 to TRBJ2-7, with TRBD1 matching over 8 bases. The CDR3 sequence is 15 residues long. J gave up 0 bases and V 4 bases, and 6 bases lay outside the gene matches. Germline V gives CDR1 SGHKS, CDR2 YYEKEE (reference sequence). CDR3 residues: CASSLTGGHSYEQYF. The CDR3 DNA is TGTGCCAGCAGCCTTACAGGGGGGCACTCCTACGAGCAGTACTTC.

This clonotype was recorded many times. The chain links TRBV7-2 to TRBJ1-4, with 8 bases fitting TRBD1. CDR3 size: 15 residues. Germline lookup yields CDR1 SGHTA and CDR2 FQGNSA. Trimming at V came to 6 bases and at J to 1 base, leaving 4 bases not matched to a gene. In nucleotides, the CDR3 is TGTGCCAGCAGACGCGACAGGGGAACTAATGAAAAACTGTTTTTT. Its translation is CASRRDRGTNEKLFF.

At least ten counts were recorded for this clonotype. The chain employs TRBV24-1 and TRBJ2-2, with 7 bases aligning to TRBD1. This CDR3 region has 16 residues. V was pared by 5 bases and J by 1 base, with 6 bases of the junction left unmatched. Germline CDR1 KGHDR, CDR2 SFDVKD. The CDR3 DNA follows: TGTGCCACCAGTGCCGAACAGGGGAAGAACACCGGGGAGCTGTTTTTT. It specifies CATSAEQGKNTGELFF.

This clonotype was counted many times. The gene calls are TRBV7-2 and TRBJ2-6; D might be TRBD1 (5 bases). Trimming took off 6 bases at V and 0 bases at J, with 6 bases between the two ends. Germline V gene data show CDR1 as SGHTA and CDR2 as FQGNSA. The CDR3 spans 14 residues. CDR3 amino acids: CASRRGSGANVLTF. CDR3 DNA sequence: TGTGCCAGCAGAAGGGGCTCTGGGGCCAACGTCCTGACTTTC.

This clonotype appeared many times. This chain uses TRBV7-9 with TRBJ1-2, with a tentative D call TRBD1 (6 bases). Germline values: CDR1 SEHNR, CDR2 FQNEAQ (reference sequence). V was pared by 3 bases and J by 8 bases, with 13 bases between. The CDR3 has 13 residues. The DNA of the CDR3 is TGTGCCAGCAGCTTTGGCAGGGGTTACGGCTACACCTTC. It codes for CASSFGRGYGYTF. Based on the CDR3 plus reference TRBV7-9 and TRBJ1-2, the full variable domain is DTGVSQNPRHKITKRGQNVTFRCDPISEHNRLYWYRQTLGQGPEFLTYFQNEAQLEKSRLLSDRFSAERPKGSFSTLEIQRTEQGDSAMYLCASSFGRGYGYTFGSGTRLTVV.

By share, this clonotype ranks as medium-sized. J is TRBJ2-5 and V is TRBV27; weak D call: TRBD2 (7 bases). With 11 bases removed from V and 7 bases from J, the gap between germline ends came to 17 bases. Germline V CDR1 and CDR2: MNHEY, SMNVEV (reference sequence). CDR3 size: 12 residues. The CDR3, as DNA: TGTGCCGGGGGGGCGGGCCCGGGGACCCAGTACTTC. This codes for CAGGAGPGTQYF.

This sequence joins TRBV20-1 and TRBJ2-2; D not certain. V lost 2 bases and J 1 base, leaving 5 bases between the germline ends. CDR3 length: 13 amino acids. The germline gives CDR1 DFQATT, CDR2 SNEGSKA (reference sequence). The CDR3 reads CSARWENTGELFF. The CDR3 region has the DNA TGCAGTGCTAGATGGGAGAACACCGGGGAGCTGTTTTTT.

This clonotype was recorded at least ten times. The chain joins TRBV19 to TRBJ2-1; D may be TRBD1 or TRBD2 (6 bases each). The CDR3 is 16 amino acids. Germline V gives CDR1 LNHDA, CDR2 SQIVND (reference sequence). V lost 5 bases and J lost 4, with 18 bases in between. The CDR3 nucleotides read TGTGCCAGTAGTCTGCGAGGGGGGCGGGTATACAATGAGCAGTTCTTC. This sequence encodes CASSLRGGRVYNEQFF.

This clonotype was recorded many times. V gene TRBV28 combines with J gene TRBJ1-3; unclear D gene. V shed 7 bases and J shed 4 bases, with 14 bases lying between them. The CDR3 runs 14 residues. Germline assignment: CDR1 MDHEN and CDR2 SYDVKM. The CDR3 sequence: CASNPPGRGNTIYF. DNA for the CDR3: TGTGCCAGCAACCCCCCCGGGAGGGGAAACACCATATATTTT.

This clonotype was observed a few times. The V call is TRBV4-3, the J call TRBJ2-7; no reliable D call. There are 17 residues in the CDR3. Trimming cost V 2 bases and J 6 bases, with 23 bases left between them. CDR1 and CDR2 (germline): LGHNA, YSLEER. CDR3 DNA: TGCGCCAGCAGCCAAACGGAGAACACAGTTAAACGAGGCGAGCAGTACTTC. It is translated as CASSQTENTVKRGEQYF.

This clonotype has at least ten counts. V and J are TRBV13 and TRBJ2-7; D not certain. Germline V gene data show CDR1 as PRHDT and CDR2 as FYEKMQ (reference sequence). V lost 8 bases and J lost 0, with 11 bases in between. This CDR3 comprises 13 residues. The CDR3 DNA reads TGTGCCAGCCAGGCTTATACCTCCTACGAGCAGTACTTC. It is translated as CASQAYTSYEQYF.

This clonotype was seen a few times. The rearrangement uses TRBV5-4 and TRBJ2-7; 7 bases agree with TRBD2. The CDR3 spans 15 residues. J was trimmed by 3 bases and V by 4 bases; bases with no gene match: 10. From germline, CDR1 is SGHNT and CDR2 YYREEE (reference sequence). The DNA for the CDR3 is TGTGCCAGCAGCGAGTCTACGGGAGGTAACTACGAGCAGTACTTC. Its translation is CASSESTGGNYEQYF.

There are many counts of this clonotype. This rearrangement joins TRBV5-6 to TRBJ2-7; TRBD1 matches at 9 bases. This CDR3 region has 16 residues. Germline V gene data show CDR1 as SGHDT and CDR2 as YYEEEE. J gave up 5 bases and V 2 bases, and 11 bases lay outside the gene matches. The CDR3 nucleotides read TGTGCCAGCAGCTTTCGAACCGGGACAGGGTACGACGAGCAGTACTTC. It translates to CASSFRTGTGYDEQYF.